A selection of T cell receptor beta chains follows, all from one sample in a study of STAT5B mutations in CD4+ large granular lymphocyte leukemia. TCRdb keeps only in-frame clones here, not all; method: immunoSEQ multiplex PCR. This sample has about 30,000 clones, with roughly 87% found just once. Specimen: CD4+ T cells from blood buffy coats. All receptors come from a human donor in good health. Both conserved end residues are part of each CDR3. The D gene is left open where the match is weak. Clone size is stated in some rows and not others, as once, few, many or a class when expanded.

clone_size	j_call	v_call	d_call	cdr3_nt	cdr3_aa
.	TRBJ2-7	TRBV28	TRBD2	TGTGCCAGCAGCCCTAGCGGGAGGGCTGGCTACGAGCAGTACTTC	CASSPSGRAGYEQYF
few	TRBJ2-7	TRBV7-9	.	TGTGCCAGCAGCCCACGCACATCGGGGGTCATGTACGAGCAGTACTTC	CASSPRTSGVMYEQYF
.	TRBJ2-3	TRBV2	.	TGTGCCAGCAGTACCGGGACAACCGATACGCAGTATTTT	CASSTGTTDTQYF
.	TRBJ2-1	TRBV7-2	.	TGTGCCAGCAGCTTAGCAGAGGCTAGCAATGAGCAGTTCTTC	CASSLAEASNEQFF
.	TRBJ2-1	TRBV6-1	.	TGTGCCAGCAGTGAAAGGCCGGGGTACAATGAGCAGTTCTTC	CASSERPGYNEQFF
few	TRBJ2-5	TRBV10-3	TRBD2	TGTGCCATCGGGGGGGAAATTGAAGACACCCAGTACTTC	CAIGGEIEDTQYF
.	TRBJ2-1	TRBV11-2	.	TGTGCCAGCAGCTTAGAAGTGGCGCGACGAGAGCAGTTCTTC	CASSLEVARREQFF
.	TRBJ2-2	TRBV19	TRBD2	TGTGCCACAACGGTGGGAGGGTTGCTGCCCGGGGAGCTGTTTTTT	CATTVGGLLPGELFF
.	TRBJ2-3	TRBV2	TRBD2	TGTGCCAGCAGTGATAAGCGGGAGTGGACAGATACGCAGTATTTT	CASSDKREWTDTQYF
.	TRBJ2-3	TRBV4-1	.	TGCGCCAGCAGCCAAGCTCTAGAATCGTGGGGCACAGATACGCAGTATTTT	CASSQALESWGTDTQYF
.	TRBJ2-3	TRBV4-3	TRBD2	TGCGCCGGCAGCCAGAGAGCCGCTAGCGGGAGTGCGGATACGCAGTATTTT	CAGSQRAASGSADTQYF
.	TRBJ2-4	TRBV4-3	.	TGCGCCAGCAGCCAAGACTTCGGCGCCAAAAACATTCAGTACTTC	CASSQDFGAKNIQYF
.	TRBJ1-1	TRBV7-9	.	TGTGCCAGCAGCTTAGGGGGTAGTGGGGGGCGAGGGGACACTGAAGCTTTCTTT	CASSLGGSGGRGDTEAFF